One sample yielded the 8 T cell receptor beta chains listed below, sequenced in a study of cytomegalovirus exposure and HLA in healthy donors. PCR involved 60 Vbeta and 13 Jbeta primers. The method was immunoSEQ multiplex PCR; TCRdb's version includes in-frame clones alone and lacks a portion of them. In the table there are some 140,000 clones, 83% of which are singletons. The sample consisted of PBMCs. The receptors were gathered from a man aged 40-49 years in good health and CMV-seronegative.

The chain has TRBV5-1 and TRBJ2-7; 9 nucleotides agree with TRBD1. Germline V gene lookup returns CDR1 SGHRS and CDR2 YFSETQ. The CDR3 runs to 15 residues. V trimming: 5 bases; J trimming: 7 bases; junction bases outside the gene matches: 13. The CDR3: CASRATGGTLEEQYF. In DNA form, the CDR3 reads TGCGCCAGCAGGGCTACAGGGGGCACTCTTGAGGAGCAGTACTTC. The full variable domain, completed using reference TRBV5-1 and TRBJ2-7, is KAGVTQTPRYLIKTRGQQVTLSCSPISGHRSVSWYQQTPGQGLQFLFEYFSETQRNKGNFPGRFSGRQFSNSRSEMNVSTLELGDSALYLCASRATGGTLEEQYFGPGTRLTVT.

The gene calls are TRBV4-2 and TRBJ1-4; the match to TRBD1 covers 7 bases. Per the germline V gene, CDR1 is LGHNA and CDR2 is YNFKEQ. The CDR3 contains 16 residues. J was trimmed by 8 bases and V by 0 bases; bases with no gene match: 9. The CDR3 reads CASSQDGDRTTEKLFF. The CDR3 DNA sequence: TGTGCCAGCAGCCAAGATGGGGACAGAACGACGGAAAAACTGTTTTTT.

The chain joins TRBV19 to TRBJ2-2; TRBD2 agrees at 11 bases. Germline CDR1 LNHDA, CDR2 SQIVND (reference sequence). Trimming took 3 bases from V and 5 from J; bases not matched to a gene: 5. The CDR3 extends over 16 amino acids. The CDR3, as DNA: TGTGCCAGTAGTATGACTAGCGGGAAAGTTACCGGGGAGCTGTTTTTT. This gives the protein CASSMTSGKVTGELFF.

V gene TRBV13 combines with J gene TRBJ2-2, with a weak D call TRBD1 (5 bases). The V gene's germline CDR1 is PRHDT and CDR2 FYEKMQ (reference sequence). The length of the CDR3 is 13 residues. Deletions cut 5 bases from V and 7 bases from J, with 11 bases between. CDR3 in DNA: TGTGCCAGCAGCCAGAAGGGGTTCGGGGAGCTGTTTTTT. Protein product: CASSQKGFGELFF.

The rearrangement joins TRBV29-1 to TRBJ2-5; a weak D match, TRBD1 (6 bases). V shed 4 bases and J shed 0 bases, with 15 bases lying between them. Germline V gives CDR1 SQVTM, CDR2 ANQGSEA. The CDR3 covers 15 residues. Written as DNA, the CDR3 is TGCAGCGTTGTGACAGGAGCCTCGTACCAAGAGACCCAGTACTTC. Translating it yields CSVVTGASYQETQYF.

This sequence joins TRBV2 and TRBJ1-1; no clear D gene. Trimming took 5 bases from V and 0 from J, leaving 7 bases between them. Germline V CDR1 and CDR2: SNHLY, FYNNEI. This CDR3 is 13 amino acids long. CDR3 coding DNA: TGTGCCAGCAGTACCCACATGAACACTGAAGCTTTCTTT. It translates to CASSTHMNTEAFF.

CDR3 region: CASSENRGRTDTQYF. CDR3 sequence (DNA): TGTGCCAGCAGTGAGAACAGGGGGAGAACAGATACGCAGTATTTT. This chain uses TRBV6-1 with TRBJ2-3; TRBD1 aligns across 8 bases. The CDR3 is 15 residues long. V shed 3 bases and J 3 bases; nucleotides not matched to a gene: 5. The germline gives CDR1 MNHNS, CDR2 SASEGT.

The chain uses TRBV28 and TRBJ2-1; TRBD1 matches at 9 bases. Germline CDR1 MDHEN, CDR2 SYDVKM. Losses at the gene ends were 4 bases for V and 2 bases for J; bases not matched to a gene: 3. The CDR3 runs to 15 residues. The CDR3 here is CASSSGQGTYNEQFF. In DNA, the CDR3 is TGTGCCAGCAGTTCCGGACAGGGGACCTACAATGAGCAGTTCTTC. Full variable domain (missing parts from reference TRBV28 and TRBJ2-1): DVKVTQSSRYLVKRTGEKVFLECVQDMDHENMFWYRQDPGLGLRLIYFSYDVKMKEKGDIPEGYSVSREKKERFSLILESASTNQTSMYLCASSSGQGTYNEQFFGPGTRLTVL.